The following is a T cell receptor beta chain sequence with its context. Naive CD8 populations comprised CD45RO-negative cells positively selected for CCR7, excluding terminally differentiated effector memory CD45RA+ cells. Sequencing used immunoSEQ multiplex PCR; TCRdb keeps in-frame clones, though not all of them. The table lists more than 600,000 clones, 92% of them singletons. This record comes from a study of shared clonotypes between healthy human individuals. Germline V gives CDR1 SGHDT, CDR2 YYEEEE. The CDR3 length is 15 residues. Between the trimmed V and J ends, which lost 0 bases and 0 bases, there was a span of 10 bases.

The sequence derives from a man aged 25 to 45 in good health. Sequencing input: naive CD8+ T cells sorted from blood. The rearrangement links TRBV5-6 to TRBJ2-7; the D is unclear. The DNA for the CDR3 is TGTGCCAGCAGCTTGGAGGGATGGGGCTCCTACGAGCAGTACTTC. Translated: CASSLEGWGSYEQYF.